The 12 T cell receptor beta chains reported below all come from one sample, sequenced in a study of T cells in Graves' hyperthyroidism and ophthalmopathy. The investigators amplified TCR beta CDR3 regions from RNA transcripts. First-round RT-PCR of the TCR CDR3 relied on the HTBI primer set. TCRdb fed the multiplex PCR reads into MiXCR, producing one record per CDR3 protein. Of roughly 700,000 distinct CDR3 sequences listed, just over 35% are singletons. Sequenced input: blood. The origin of the receptors is a woman in her thirties or forties with Graves' hyperthyroidism.

Regarding this clonotype: This may arise from a read error, as a much more abundant clone is one base away. V usage is TRBV7-9 and J usage is TRBJ2-7; perhaps D is TRBD1 or TRBD2 (5 bases each). The CDR3 extends over 14 amino acids. Germline V CDR1 and CDR2: SEHNR, FQNEAQ (reference sequence). The DNA of the CDR3 is TGTGCCAGCAGCTTTTCGCAGGGACCCTACGGGCAGTACTTC. Protein product: CASSFSQGPYGQYF. The whole variable domain, remainder taken from reference TRBV7-9 and TRBJ2-7, is DTGVSQNPRHKITKRGQNVTFRCDPISEHNRLYWYRQTLGQGPEFLTYFQNEAQLEKSRLLSDRFSAERPKGSFSTLEIQRTEQGDSAMYLCASSFSQGPYGQYFGPGTRLTVT.

This clonotype appeared a few times. The chain carries TRBV7-2 and TRBJ2-7; the match to TRBD1 covers 7 bases. Looked up from germline, CDR1 is SGHTA and CDR2 is FQGNSA. This CDR3 has 15 residues. V lost 11 bases to trimming and J lost 2 bases; unmatched junction nucleotides: 15. CDR3 bases: TGTGCCTGGAGTCCGGACAGGCGAAAAACCTACGAGCAGTACTTC. It translates to CAWSPDRRKTYEQYF.

This clonotype showed up just once. This chain uses TRBV10-3 with TRBJ1-2; D not resolved. CDR3 length equals 13 residues. V gave up 0 bases and J gave up 6 bases, with 8 bases separating them. Germline CDR1 reads ENHRY; CDR2 reads SYGVKD. The CDR3 DNA follows: TGTGCCATCAGTGAGTCAGGAAGGGATGGCTACACCTTC. Protein: CAISESGRDGYTF.

With respect to this clonotype: Just one base apart from a much larger clone, this may be a read error. This chain links TRBV2 with TRBJ1-3; D is perhaps TRBD1 (6 bases). The CDR3 has 14 amino acids. Germline V gene lookup returns CDR1 SNHLY and CDR2 FYNNEI. V was shortened by 6 bases and J by 2 bases, with 11 bases between the two germline ends. CDR3 nucleotide sequence: TGTGCCAGCAGGGAACAGGGAGCTGGAAACACCATATATTTT. It is translated as CASREQGAGNTIYF.

In this sample, this clonotype turned up many times. V gene TRBV7-2 combines with J gene TRBJ1-1; 7 nucleotides agree with TRBD1. Germline CDR1 is SGHTA and CDR2 is FQGNSA. V trimming: 8 bases; J trimming: 1 base; junction bases outside the gene matches: 4. This CDR3 contains 13 residues. The CDR3 protein is CASRGQPNTEAFF. The DNA of the CDR3 is TGTGCCAGCCGGGGACAGCCGAACACTGAAGCTTTCTTT.

The chain carries TRBV28 and TRBJ2-7; 9 bases agree with TRBD1. The CDR3 consists of 17 residues. CDR1 and CDR2 (germline): MDHEN, SYDVKM. Trimming at V came to 3 bases and at J to 9 bases, leaving 18 bases not matched to a gene. CDR3 nucleotide sequence: TGTGCCAGCAGTTTCAGTGTGGTCTGGGACAGGGACGATGGGCAGTACTTC. Protein product: CASSFSVVWDRDDGQYF.

This clonotype was recorded many times. The chain couples TRBV12-3 or TRBV12-4 to TRBJ1-2; D is perhaps TRBD1 (6 bases). CDR3 length equals 13 residues. The V and J ends lost 6 bases and 4 bases respectively, with 12 bases between them. The CDR3 sequence: CASRPGTLYGYTF. The DNA for the CDR3 is TGTGCCAGCAGGCCCGGGACACTCTATGGCTACACCTTC.

The table lists this clonotype with a few counts. The chain employs TRBV12-3 or TRBV12-4 and TRBJ1-5; maybe TRBD1 (6 bases). Trimming left V 4 bases short and J 1 base short, with 17 bases between. CDR3 size: 17 residues. CDR3 DNA sequence: TGTGCCAGCAGTTCCCGAGGGGGATCTAAAAGCAATCAGCCCCAGCATTTT. Residues: CASSSRGGSKSNQPQHF.

For the CDR3, the DNA is TGTGCCAGCAGGATGGGCAATCAGCCCCAGCATTTT. Translated: CASRMGNQPQHF. The J gene is TRBJ1-5, the V gene TRBV7-9, with D uncertain. The germline gives CDR1 SEHNR, CDR2 FQNEAQ (reference sequence). The CDR3 extends over 12 amino acids. Trimming removed 6 bases from V and 2 bases from J, with 5 bases in between.

This clonotype was counted at least ten times. The chain carries TRBV6-5 and TRBJ2-5; tentative D call: TRBD1 (6 bases). Trimming left V 4 bases short and J 7 bases short, with 13 bases between. The CDR3 is 13 residues long. Per germline, CDR1 MNHEY and CDR2 SVGAGI. The CDR3 DNA reads as TGTGCCAGCAGTTCGACAGGTCTTGGGACCCAGTACTTC. Translated, it gives CASSSTGLGTQYF.

The chain combines TRBV10-3 with TRBJ1-5, with TRBD1 identical over 11 bases. The J call is in doubt because the DNA end fits TRBJ2-3 better. Germline V CDR1 and CDR2: ENHRY, SYGVKD. The CDR3 is 16 amino acids. The CDR3 nucleotides are TGTGCCATCAGTGGGATCGGACAGGGGGCAAAGGATACGCAGTATTTT. Amino acids: CAISGIGQGAKDTQYF.

This chain links TRBV29-1 with TRBJ2-1, with TRBD1 as a possible D gene (5 bases). This CDR3 contains 13 residues. The ends were cut back, 3 bases at V and 4 bases at J, with 10 bases in the middle. Looked up from germline, CDR1 is SQVTM and CDR2 is ANQGSEA. CDR3 region: CSVDDRTYNEQFF. Written as DNA, the CDR3 is TGCAGCGTTGATGACAGAACTTACAATGAGCAGTTCTTC.